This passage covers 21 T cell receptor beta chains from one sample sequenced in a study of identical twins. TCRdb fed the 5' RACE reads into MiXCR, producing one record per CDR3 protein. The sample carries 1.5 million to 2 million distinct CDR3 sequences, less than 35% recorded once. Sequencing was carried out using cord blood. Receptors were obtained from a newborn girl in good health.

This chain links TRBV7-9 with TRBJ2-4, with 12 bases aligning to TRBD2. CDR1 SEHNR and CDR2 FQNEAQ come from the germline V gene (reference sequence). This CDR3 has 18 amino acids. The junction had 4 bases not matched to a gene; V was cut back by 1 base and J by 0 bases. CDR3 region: CASSLGLLAGGAKNIQYF. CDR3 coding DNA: TGTGCCAGCAGCTTAGGACTACTAGCGGGAGGAGCCAAAAACATTCAGTACTTC.

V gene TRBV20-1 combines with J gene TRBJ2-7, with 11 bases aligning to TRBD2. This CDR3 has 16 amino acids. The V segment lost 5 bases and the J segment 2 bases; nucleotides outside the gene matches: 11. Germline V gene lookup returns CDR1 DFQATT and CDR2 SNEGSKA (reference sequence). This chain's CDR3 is CSAGAPLAGGPYEQYF. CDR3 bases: TGCAGTGCTGGAGCTCCCCTAGCGGGAGGCCCCTACGAGCAGTACTTC.

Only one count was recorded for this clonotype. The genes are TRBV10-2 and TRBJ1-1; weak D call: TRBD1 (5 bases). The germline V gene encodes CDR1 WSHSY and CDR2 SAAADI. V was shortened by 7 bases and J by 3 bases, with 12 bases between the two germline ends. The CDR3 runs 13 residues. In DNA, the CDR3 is TGCGCCAGCACCTGGGACGGGGACACTGAAGCTTTCTTT. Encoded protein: CASTWDGDTEAFF.

This CDR3 is CASSQVWSYNEQFF. CDR3 coding DNA: TGCGCCAGCAGCCAGGTATGGTCTTACAATGAGCAGTTCTTC. V and J are TRBV4-1 and TRBJ2-1; D gene uncertain. This CDR3 comprises 14 residues. Germline loops: CDR1 MGHRA, CDR2 YSYEKL. The V end lost 3 bases, the J end lost 4 bases, and 10 bases lay between the germline ends.

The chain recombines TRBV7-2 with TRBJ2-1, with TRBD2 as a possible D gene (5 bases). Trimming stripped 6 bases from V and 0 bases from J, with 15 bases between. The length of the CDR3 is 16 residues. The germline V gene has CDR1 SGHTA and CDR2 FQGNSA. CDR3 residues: CASSQRAGFSYNEQFF. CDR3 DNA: TGTGCCAGCAGTCAAAGGGCGGGTTTCTCCTACAATGAGCAGTTCTTC.

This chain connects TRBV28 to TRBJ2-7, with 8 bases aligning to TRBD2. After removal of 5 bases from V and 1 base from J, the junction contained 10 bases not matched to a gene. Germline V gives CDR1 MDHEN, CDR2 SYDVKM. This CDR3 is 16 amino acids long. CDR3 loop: CASSRTPAGASYEQYF. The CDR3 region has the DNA TGTGCCAGCAGTCGTACCCCAGCGGGAGCTTCCTACGAGCAGTACTTC.

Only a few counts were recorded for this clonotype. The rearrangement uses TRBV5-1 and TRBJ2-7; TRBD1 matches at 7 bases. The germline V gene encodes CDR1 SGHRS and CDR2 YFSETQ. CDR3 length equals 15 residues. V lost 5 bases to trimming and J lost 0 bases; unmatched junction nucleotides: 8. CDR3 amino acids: CASRFGQASSYEQYF. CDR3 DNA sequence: TGCGCCAGCAGATTTGGACAGGCCAGCTCCTACGAGCAGTACTTC.

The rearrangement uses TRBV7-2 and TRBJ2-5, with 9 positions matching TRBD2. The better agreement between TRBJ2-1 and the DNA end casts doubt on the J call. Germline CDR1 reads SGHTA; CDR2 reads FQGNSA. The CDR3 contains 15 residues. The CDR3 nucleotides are TGTGCCAGCAGAACCGGGACTAGCAGCGGAGAGACCCAGTTCTTC. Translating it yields CASRTGTSSGETQFF.

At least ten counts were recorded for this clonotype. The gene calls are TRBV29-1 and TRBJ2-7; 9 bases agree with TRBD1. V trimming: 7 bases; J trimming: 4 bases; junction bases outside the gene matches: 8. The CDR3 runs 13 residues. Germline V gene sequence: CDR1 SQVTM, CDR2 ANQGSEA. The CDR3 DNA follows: TGCAGCGCTTCCGTGACAGGGGGATACGAGCAGTACTTC. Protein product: CSASVTGGYEQYF.

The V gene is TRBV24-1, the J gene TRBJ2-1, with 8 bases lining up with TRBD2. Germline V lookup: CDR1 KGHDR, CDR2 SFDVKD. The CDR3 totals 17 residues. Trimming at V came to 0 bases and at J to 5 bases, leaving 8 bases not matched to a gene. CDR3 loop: CATSDLRTGGPDNEQFF. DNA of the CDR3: TGTGCCACCAGTGATTTGCGGACGGGAGGGCCGGACAATGAGCAGTTCTTC.

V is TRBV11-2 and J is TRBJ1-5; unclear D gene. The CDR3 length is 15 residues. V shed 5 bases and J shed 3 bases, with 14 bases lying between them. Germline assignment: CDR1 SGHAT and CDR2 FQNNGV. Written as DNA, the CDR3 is TGTGCCAGCAGCCCTATGGGCAATCCCAATCAGCCCCAGCATTTT. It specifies CASSPMGNPNQPQHF.

CDR3 sequence (DNA): TGCAGCGTTGACCGGGGGAGGGAGACTGAAGCTTTCTTT. Translated: CSVDRGRETEAFF. This chain joins TRBV29-1 and TRBJ1-1; possibly TRBD1 for D (5 bases). The CDR3 spans 13 residues. Germline V gene data show CDR1 as SQVTM and CDR2 as ANQGSEA. Trimming took 3 bases from V and 5 from J, leaving 13 bases between them.

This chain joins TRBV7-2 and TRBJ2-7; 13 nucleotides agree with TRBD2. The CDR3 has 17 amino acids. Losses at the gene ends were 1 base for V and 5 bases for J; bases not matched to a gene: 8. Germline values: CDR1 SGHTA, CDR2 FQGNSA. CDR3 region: CASSLVLLAGGRNEQYF. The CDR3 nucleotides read TGTGCCAGCAGCTTAGTTCTACTAGCGGGGGGGCGGAACGAGCAGTACTTC. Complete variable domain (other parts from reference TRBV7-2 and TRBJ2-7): GAGVSQSPSNKVTEKGKDVELRCDPISGHTALYWYRQSLGQGLEFLIYFQGNSAPDKSGLPSDRFSAERTGGSVSTLTIQRTQQEDSAVYLCASSLVLLAGGRNEQYFGPGTRLTVT.

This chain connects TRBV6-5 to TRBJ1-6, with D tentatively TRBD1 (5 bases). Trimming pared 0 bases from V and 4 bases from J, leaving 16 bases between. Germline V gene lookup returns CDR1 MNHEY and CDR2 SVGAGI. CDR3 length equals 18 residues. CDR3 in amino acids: CASSYSRAGRRYNSPLHF. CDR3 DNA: TGTGCCAGCAGTTACTCGAGAGCGGGGCGAAGGTATAATTCACCCCTCCACTTT.

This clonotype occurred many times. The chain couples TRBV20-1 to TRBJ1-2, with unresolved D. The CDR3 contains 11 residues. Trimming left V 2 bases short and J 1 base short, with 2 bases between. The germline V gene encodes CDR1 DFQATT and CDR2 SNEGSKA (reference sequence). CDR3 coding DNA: TGCAGTGCTAGACATAACTATGGCTACACCTTC. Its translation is CSARHNYGYTF.

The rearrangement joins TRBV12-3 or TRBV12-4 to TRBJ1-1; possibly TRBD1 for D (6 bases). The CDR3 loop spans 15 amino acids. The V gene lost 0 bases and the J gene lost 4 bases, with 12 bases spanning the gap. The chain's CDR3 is CASSLAGGRGTEAFF. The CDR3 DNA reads TGTGCCAGCAGTTTAGCGGGGGGCAGGGGCACTGAAGCTTTCTTT.

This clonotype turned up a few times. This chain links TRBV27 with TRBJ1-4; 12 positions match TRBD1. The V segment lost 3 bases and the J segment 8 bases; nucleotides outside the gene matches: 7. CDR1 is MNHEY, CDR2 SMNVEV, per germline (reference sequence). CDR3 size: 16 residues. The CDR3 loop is CASSFYSGTGGEKLFF. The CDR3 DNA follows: TGTGCCAGCAGTTTTTACTCCGGGACAGGGGGCGAAAAACTGTTTTTT.

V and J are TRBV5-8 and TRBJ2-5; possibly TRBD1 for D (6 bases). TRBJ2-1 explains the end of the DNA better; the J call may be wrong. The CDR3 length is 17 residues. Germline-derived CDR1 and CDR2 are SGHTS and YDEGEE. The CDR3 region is CASSLGLGARVQETQFF. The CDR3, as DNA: TGTGCCAGCAGCTTGGGGCTGGGGGCTAGAGTTCAAGAGACCCAGTTCTTC.

CDR3 DNA: TGCAGTGCCGGATTCGGGACAGATTCCTATGGCTACACCTTC. Protein: CSAGFGTDSYGYTF. The V gene is TRBV20-1, the J gene TRBJ1-2; 7 nucleotides match TRBD1. CDR1 and CDR2 from the germline V gene are DFQATT and SNEGSKA (reference sequence). V lost 6 bases and J lost 4; bases outside the gene matches: 11. The CDR3 covers 14 residues.

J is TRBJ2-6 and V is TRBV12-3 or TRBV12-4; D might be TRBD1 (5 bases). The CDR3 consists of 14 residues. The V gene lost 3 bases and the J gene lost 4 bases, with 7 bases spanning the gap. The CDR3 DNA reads TGTGCCAGCAGTTTTTGGGGCGGGGCCAACGTCCTGACTTTC. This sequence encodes CASSFWGGANVLTF.

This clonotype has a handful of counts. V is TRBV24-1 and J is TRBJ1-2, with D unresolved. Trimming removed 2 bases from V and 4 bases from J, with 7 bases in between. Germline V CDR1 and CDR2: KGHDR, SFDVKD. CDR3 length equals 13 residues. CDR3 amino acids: CATSDSVFYGYTF. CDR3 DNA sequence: TGTGCCACCAGTGATTCTGTCTTCTATGGCTACACCTTC.